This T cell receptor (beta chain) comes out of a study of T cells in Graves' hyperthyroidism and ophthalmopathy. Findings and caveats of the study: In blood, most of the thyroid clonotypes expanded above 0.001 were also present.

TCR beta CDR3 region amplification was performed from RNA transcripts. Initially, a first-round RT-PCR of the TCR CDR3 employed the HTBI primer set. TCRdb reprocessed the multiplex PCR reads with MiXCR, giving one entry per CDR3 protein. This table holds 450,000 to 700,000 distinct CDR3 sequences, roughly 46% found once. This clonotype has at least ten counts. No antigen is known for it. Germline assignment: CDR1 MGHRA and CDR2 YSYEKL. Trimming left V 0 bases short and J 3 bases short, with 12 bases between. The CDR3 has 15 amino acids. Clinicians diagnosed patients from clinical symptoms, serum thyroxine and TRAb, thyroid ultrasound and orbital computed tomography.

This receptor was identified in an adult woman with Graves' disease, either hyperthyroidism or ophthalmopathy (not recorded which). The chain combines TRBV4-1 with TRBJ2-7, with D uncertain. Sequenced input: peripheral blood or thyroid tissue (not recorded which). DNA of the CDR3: TGCGCCAGCAGCCAAGATTATTACGGCATCTACGAGCAGTACTTC. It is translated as CASSQDYYGIYEQYF.